These 24 T cell receptor beta chains were all obtained from the same sample, sequenced in a study of response to subunit inactivated influenza vaccine. TCRdb passed the RT-PCR reads through MiXCR, listing each CDR3 protein once. The repertoire holds fewer than 750,000 distinct CDR3 sequences, 12% to 15% seen once, with over 8.5% in the top ten. Sequences were derived from PBMCs from blood, sampled roughly 12 days after vaccination. These receptor sequences come from a man in his forties or fifties who received an inactivated influenza vaccine.

This clonotype occurred a few times. This chain joins TRBV20-1 and TRBJ2-1; TRBD2 agrees at 8 bases. The J segment lost 12 bases and the V segment lost 5 bases, leaving 12 bases of the junction unmatched. The CDR3 has 13 residues. Germline V CDR1 and CDR2: DFQATT, SNEGSKA (reference sequence). CDR3: CSAGTPGRGGQFF. The CDR3 bases are TGCAGTGCTGGCACCCCGGGCCGGGGGGGGCAGTTCTTC.

The chain carries TRBV7-9 and TRBJ1-2; TRBD1 might be the D (6 bases). The CDR3 is 12 amino acids. The germline gives CDR1 SEHNR, CDR2 FQNEAQ (reference sequence). V lost 5 bases, J lost 4 bases, and 8 bases lay in between. CDR3 in DNA: TGTGCCAGCAGCGCACAGGGCTATGGCTACACCTTC. Translation: CASSAQGYGYTF.

This clonotype was seen a handful of times. The V call is TRBV6-1, the J call TRBJ1-6; TRBD1 might be the D (5 bases). Germline V lookup: CDR1 MNHNS, CDR2 SASEGT. Between the trimmed V and J ends, which lost 3 bases and 14 bases, there was a span of 11 bases. The length of the CDR3 is 12 residues. The CDR3 sequence: CASSDRAITLHF. CDR3 nucleotide sequence: TGTGCCAGCAGTGACAGGGCAATCACCCTCCACTTT.

Of note for this clonotype: This sequence may be a read error, since a much larger clone differs from it by one base. The chain carries TRBV10-3 and TRBJ1-5; D is unresolved. The CDR3 is made up of 13 amino acids. V lost 2 bases and J lost 1, with 3 bases in between. Germline CDR1 reads ENHRY; CDR2 reads SYGVKD. The CDR3 reads CAISEESNQPQHF. As DNA, the CDR3 is TGTGCCATCAGTGAGGAAAGCAATCAGCCCCAGCATTTT.

This clonotype was detected a few times. The chain employs TRBV5-5 and TRBJ2-5; 8 bases agree with TRBD2. Per the germline V gene, CDR1 is SGHKS and CDR2 is YYEKEE (reference sequence). J lost 5 bases, V lost 2 bases, and 14 bases had no gene match. The CDR3 is made up of 17 amino acids. CDR3 in DNA: TGTGCCAGCAGCTTAGCTTTACGAAGCGGGGGAGGCGAGACCCAGTACTTC. This sequence encodes CASSLALRSGGGETQYF.

This clonotype was counted a few times. The gene calls are TRBV5-1 and TRBJ1-1, with D perhaps TRBD1 (6 bases). CDR1 is SGHRS, CDR2 YFSETQ, per germline. The V end lost 4 bases, the J end lost 0 bases, and 16 bases lay between the germline ends. This CDR3 contains 16 residues. The chain's CDR3 is CASSIRTANMNTEAFF. CDR3 DNA: TGCGCCAGCAGCATAAGGACAGCAAACATGAACACTGAAGCTTTCTTT.

This clonotype was detected only a few times. The V and J genes are TRBV10-3 and TRBJ1-2, with D possibly matching TRBD1 (5 bases). V was pared by 3 bases and J by 8 bases, with 22 bases between. This CDR3 has 16 amino acids. Germline V lookup: CDR1 ENHRY, CDR2 SYGVKD. CDR3 in DNA: TGTGCCATCAGTGACCAAATAGGGACTCCCTTGCGGGGCTACACCTTC. It yields the protein CAISDQIGTPLRGYTF.

This clonotype has only a few counts. The CDR3 is CAWSVYRTRAQNIQYF. DNA for the CDR3: TGTGCCTGGAGTGTATACAGAACCCGGGCCCAAAACATTCAGTACTTC. The chain carries TRBV30 and TRBJ2-4, with D hard to call. CDR3 length equals 16 residues. V shed 0 bases and J shed 5 bases, with 17 bases lying between them. In germline, CDR1 is GTSNPN, CDR2 SVGIG (reference sequence). The variable domain in full, with the rest retrieved from reference TRBV30 and TRBJ2-4, is SQTIHQWPATLVQPVGSPLSLECTVEGTSNPNLYWYRQAAGRGLQLLFYSVGIGQISSEVPQNLSASRPQDRQFILSSKKLLLSDSGFYLCAWSVYRTRAQNIQYFGAGTRLSVL.

This clonotype was counted only a few times. The chain joins TRBV29-1 to TRBJ2-5; TRBD2 might be the D (5 bases). V dropped 3 bases and J dropped 5 bases, with 7 bases sitting between them. Germline CDR1 and CDR2: SQVTM and ANQGSEA. This CDR3 has 11 residues. CDR3: CSVDTGETQYF. CDR3 sequence (DNA): TGCAGCGTTGATACGGGGGAGACCCAGTACTTC.

A few counts support this clonotype. J is TRBJ1-4 and V is TRBV7-2; TRBD1 might be the D (5 bases). Trimming took 2 bases from V and 7 from J, leaving 11 bases between them. CDR1 and CDR2 from the germline V gene are SGHTA and FQGNSA. The CDR3 contains 14 residues. The CDR3 nucleotides read TGTGCCAGCAGCTTACAGGGTCGGAGTGAAAAACTGTTTTTT. This codes for CASSLQGRSEKLFF.

This clonotype was counted only a few times. The CDR3 DNA reads as TGTGCCAGCACCACGTCCCCAACCGGGGGTCGCTACACCTTC. Amino acid sequence: CASTTSPTGGRYTF. The rearrangement links TRBV7-9 to TRBJ1-2; D is possibly TRBD1 (5 bases). The CDR3 is 14 residues long. Germline V CDR1 and CDR2: SEHNR, FQNEAQ (reference sequence). Trimming removed 7 bases at V and 9 bases at J, with 21 bases between.

This clonotype was found a few times. The genes are TRBV4-2 and TRBJ1-1; 7 nucleotides match TRBD1. The V gene end was trimmed by 3 bases and the J gene end by 4 bases; junction bases not matched to a gene: 5. Looked up from germline, CDR1 is LGHNA and CDR2 is YNFKEQ. CDR3 length: 14 amino acids. The CDR3 DNA is TGTGCCAGCAGCCAGGACAGGTTCGTCACTGAAGCTTTCTTT. Residues: CASSQDRFVTEAFF.

The gene calls are TRBV10-3 and TRBJ2-1; 7 bases are shared with TRBD2. Germline loops: CDR1 ENHRY, CDR2 SYGVKD. The CDR3 contains 20 residues. V was clipped by 0 bases and J by 9 bases; unmatched bases: 23. The CDR3 DNA reads TGTGCCATCAGTGAGTCCCGATACGAATATAGGACTAGGAGGTTTAGTGAGCAGTTCTTC. It is translated as CAISESRYEYRTRRFSEQFF.

This clonotype was found a few times. This CDR3 is CASSQVRITEAFF. Written as DNA, the CDR3 is TGTGCCAGCAGCCAGGTTCGTATCACTGAAGCTTTCTTT. The chain carries TRBV3-1 and TRBJ1-1; D is unclear. Germline V gene data show CDR1 as LGHDT and CDR2 as YNNKEL (reference sequence). This CDR3 is 13 amino acids long. V was pared by 3 bases and J by 4 bases, with 9 bases between. Looking up the rest from reference TRBV3-1 and TRBJ1-1 gives the full variable domain: DTAVSQTPKYLVTQMGNDKSIKCEQNLGHDTMYWYKQDSKKFLKIMFSYNNKELIINETVPNRFSPKSPDKAHLNLHINSLELGDSAVYFCASSQVRITEAFFGQGTRLTVV.

This clonotype showed up just a few times. J is TRBJ2-3 and V is TRBV7-2; TRBD2 is a possible D gene (6 bases). The CDR3 covers 13 residues. V was clipped by 1 base and J by 9 bases, with 11 bases between them. CDR1 SGHTA and CDR2 FQGNSA come from the germline V gene. CDR3 sequence (DNA): TGTGCCAGCAGCTTAGTGCCGGGAGAAACGCAGTATTTT. Translation gives CASSLVPGETQYF.

This clonotype was detected a few times. The chain couples TRBV5-1 to TRBJ2-1; 11 positions match TRBD2. The germline CDR1 and CDR2 sequences are SGHRS and YFSETQ. The CDR3 totals 17 residues. Trimming took 1 base from V and 6 from J; bases not matched to a gene: 9. The CDR3 protein is CASSLTHLAGGLNEQFF. CDR3 sequence (DNA): TGCGCCAGCAGCTTGACCCACCTAGCGGGAGGCCTCAATGAGCAGTTCTTC.

There are many counts of this clonotype. CDR3 in amino acids: CASSQPDRGRVGELFF. CDR3 bases: TGTGCCAGCAGCCAGCCGGACAGGGGGCGGGTCGGGGAGCTGTTTTTT. This rearrangement joins TRBV3-1 to TRBJ2-2; 11 bases agree with TRBD1. This CDR3 comprises 16 residues. Unmatched junction bases numbered 7, after V lost 3 bases and J lost 7 bases. Germline loops: CDR1 LGHDT, CDR2 YNNKEL (reference sequence).

V usage is TRBV5-1 and J usage is TRBJ1-4; no definite D call. The CDR3 contains 15 residues. Between the trimmed V and J ends, which lost 5 bases and 4 bases, there was a span of 15 bases. Germline CDR1 is SGHRS and CDR2 is YFSETQ. The CDR3 DNA sequence: TGCGCCAGCAGTTCCGGCGGGGAATATAATGAAAAACTGTTTTTT. Translation: CASSSGGEYNEKLFF.

The chain is built from TRBV10-1 and TRBJ1-1; D remains ambiguous. CDR1 and CDR2 (germline): WNHNN, SYGVQD (reference sequence). V was trimmed by 8 bases and J by 1 base, leaving 26 bases between them. This CDR3 is built from 18 residues. The CDR3 loop is CASSLHWSPRGRNTEAFF. The DNA for the CDR3 is TGCGCCAGCTCCCTCCACTGGTCCCCCCGAGGGAGGAACACTGAAGCTTTCTTT.

The genes are TRBV20-1 and TRBJ2-4; no clear D gene. Germline V gene lookup returns CDR1 DFQATT and CDR2 SNEGSKA (reference sequence). V was clipped by 3 bases and J by 1 base, with 13 bases between them. The CDR3 loop spans 15 amino acids. The CDR3 coding sequence is TGCAGTGCTAGCGAAGGGTGGTTGGCCAAAAACATTCAGTACTTC. It specifies CSASEGWLAKNIQYF.

The V gene is TRBV12-3 or TRBV12-4, the J gene TRBJ1-5; 11 positions agree with TRBD1. CDR3 length: 16 amino acids. With V trimmed by 2 bases and J by 7 bases, 7 bases remained unmatched. In nucleotides, the CDR3 is TGTGCCAGCAGTTTACGGACAGGGGGCCTACGACAGCCCCAGCATTTT. It codes for CASSLRTGGLRQPQHF.

The V call is TRBV28, the J call TRBJ1-6; 7 nucleotides agree with TRBD1. Trimming took 11 bases from V and 10 from J; bases not matched to a gene: 17. Germline loops: CDR1 MDHEN, CDR2 SYDVKM. The CDR3 sequence is 15 residues long. CDR3 in DNA: TGTGCCGTCTATGGGAACCGACAGGGAAACTCACCCCTCCACTTT. It translates to CAVYGNRQGNSPLHF.

Only a few counts were recorded for this clonotype. The chain joins TRBV7-2 to TRBJ2-3; TRBD2 is a possible D gene (5 bases). The CDR3 is made up of 15 amino acids. Trimming took off 5 bases at V and 0 bases at J, with 12 bases between the two ends. CDR1 and CDR2 from the germline V gene are SGHTA and FQGNSA. In nucleotides, the CDR3 is TGTGCCAGCAGCGGAGCGGTAACTAGCACAGATACGCAGTATTTT. Translating gives CASSGAVTSTDTQYF.

The chain uses TRBV12-3 or TRBV12-4 and TRBJ1-5; 7 bases agree with TRBD1. J gave up 3 bases and V 8 bases, and 10 bases lay outside the gene matches. The CDR3 sequence is 15 residues long. Written as DNA, the CDR3 is TGTGCCAGCCGAACTTCGGGACAGTTCAATCAGCCCCAGCATTTT. Its protein is CASRTSGQFNQPQHF.